This T cell receptor beta chain was documented in a study of T cells in Graves' hyperthyroidism and ophthalmopathy. The CDR3 regions of TCR beta were amplified from RNA transcripts. Primed by the HTBI set, a first-round RT-PCR was run on the TCR CDR3. A single record per CDR3 protein comes from TCRdb applying MiXCR to the multiplex PCR reads. This table holds 600,000 or so distinct CDR3 sequences, approximately 14% found once. Germline V lookup: CDR1 DFQATT, CDR2 SNEGSKA (reference sequence). Between the trimmed V and J ends, which lost 0 bases and 8 bases, there was a span of 11 bases. The CDR3 extends over 13 amino acids. Clinical Activity Scores of at least 3, NOSPECS grades of at least 4 and durations under 3 months characterized ophthalmopathy patients. This clonotype was counted at least ten times. Its cognate antigen is unknown. The study's findings and limits: The model identified upcoming ophthalmopathy a median roughly 6.5 months ahead of onset. Also found in blood were most expanded thyroid clonotypes above 0.001.

Sequenced sample: blood. V is TRBV20-1 and J is TRBJ2-1, with a tentative D call TRBD1 (5 bases). The receptor was isolated from a woman in her 50s with Graves' ophthalmopathy. CDR3 sequence (DNA): TGCAGTGCTAGAGATAGGCAGGGTCATGAGCAGTTCTTC. It yields the protein CSARDRQGHEQFF.